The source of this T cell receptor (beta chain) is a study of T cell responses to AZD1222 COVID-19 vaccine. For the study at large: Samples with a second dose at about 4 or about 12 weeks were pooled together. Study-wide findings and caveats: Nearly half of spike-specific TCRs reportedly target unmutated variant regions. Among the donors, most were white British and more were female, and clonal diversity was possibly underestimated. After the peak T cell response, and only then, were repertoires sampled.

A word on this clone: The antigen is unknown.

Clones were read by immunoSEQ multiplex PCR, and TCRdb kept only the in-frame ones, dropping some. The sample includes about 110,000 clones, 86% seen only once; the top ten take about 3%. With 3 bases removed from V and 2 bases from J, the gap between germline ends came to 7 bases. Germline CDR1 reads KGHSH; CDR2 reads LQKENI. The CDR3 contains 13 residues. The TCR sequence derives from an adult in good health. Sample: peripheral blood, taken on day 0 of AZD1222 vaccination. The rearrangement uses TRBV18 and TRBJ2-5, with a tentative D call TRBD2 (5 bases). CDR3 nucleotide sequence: TGTGCCAGCTCACCCACGGGACAAGAGACCCAGTACTTC. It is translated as CASSPTGQETQYF.